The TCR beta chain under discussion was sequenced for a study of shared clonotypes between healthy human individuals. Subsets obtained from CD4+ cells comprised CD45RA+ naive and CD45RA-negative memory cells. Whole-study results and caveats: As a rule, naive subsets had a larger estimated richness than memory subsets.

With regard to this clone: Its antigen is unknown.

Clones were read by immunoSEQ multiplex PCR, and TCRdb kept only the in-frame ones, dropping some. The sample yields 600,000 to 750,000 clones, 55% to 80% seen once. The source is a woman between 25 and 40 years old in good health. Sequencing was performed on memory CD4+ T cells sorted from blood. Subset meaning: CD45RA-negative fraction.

CDR3 protein: CATLNYGYTF. The CDR3 DNA is TGTGCCACCTTAAACTATGGCTACACCTTC. The V gene is TRBV2, the J gene TRBJ1-2; D remains unclear. The V end lost 10 bases, the J end lost 2 bases, and 5 bases lay between the germline ends. This CDR3 is built from 10 residues. CDR1 and CDR2 (germline): SNHLY, FYNNEI.